These T cell receptor beta chains were read from a single sample in a study of T cell responses to AZD1222 COVID-19 vaccine. The assay was immunoSEQ multiplex PCR, and TCRdb's table has in-frame clones only and misses some. The sample comprises 100,000 to 130,000 clones, around 92% of which are singletons, and around 6.7% rests with the top ten. This material consisted of peripheral blood, taken on day 0 of AZD1222 vaccination. These receptors all stem from an adult in good health. CDR3s include the opening cysteine and the closing phenylalanine or tryptophan.

CDR3aa | j_gene | v_gene | len
CASKISGSLADTQYF | TRBJ2-3 | TRBV2 | 15
CASSQDTNQGPQHF | TRBJ1-5 | TRBV3-1/TRBV3-2 | 14
CASSLGGAGNIQYF | TRBJ2-4 | TRBV7-9 | 14
CASIVTGGAEAFF | TRBJ1-1 | TRBV6-5 | 13
CASSQGGTSGFANTGELFF | TRBJ2-2 | TRBV3-1/TRBV3-2 | 19
CASRPRQGSPLHF | TRBJ1-6 | TRBV28 | 13
CAWSPGGAPPNYGYTF | TRBJ1-2 | TRBV30 | 16
CASIDRTNYGYTF | TRBJ1-2 | TRBV6-5 | 13
CASSPIRGSGYTF | TRBJ1-2 | TRBV11-3 | 13
CASSQELGAGGYTF | TRBJ1-2 | TRBV4-3 | 14
CASTYGGLGGYNEQFF | TRBJ2-1 | TRBV27 | 16
CAWSVWWDQPQHF | TRBJ1-5 | TRBV30 | 13
CAWSVKGYQPQHF | TRBJ1-5 | TRBV30 | 13
CAWSVQTSGGYGYTF | TRBJ1-2 | TRBV30 | 15
CASSQGRNSGYNEQFF | TRBJ2-1 | TRBV11-1 | 16
CASAFGGPIDEQYF | TRBJ2-7 | TRBV27 | 14
CASRVAGGHTGELFF | TRBJ2-2 | TRBV11-3 | 15
CASSYLGQGYKPQHF | TRBJ1-5 | TRBV6-2/TRBV6-3 | 15
CASSWSRDTDTDTQYF | TRBJ2-3 | TRBV5-1 | 16
CASSKGQGGDTGELFF | TRBJ2-2 | TRBV5-1 | 16
CASSYSRAGITGELFF | TRBJ2-2 | TRBV6-2/TRBV6-3 | 16
CASSATSGLANEKLFF | TRBJ1-4 | TRBV28 | 16
CASSLGHLQETQYF | TRBJ2-5 | TRBV7-9 | 14
CSWTSGNYEQYF | TRBJ2-7 | TRBV30 | 12
CASRMGLAGGQETQYF | TRBJ2-5 | TRBV2 | 16
CASSEDRATEAFF | TRBJ1-1 | TRBV25-1 | 13
CSASARLAGPSSYNEQFF | TRBJ2-1 | TRBV20-1 | 18
CASTGHTAMDEQYF | TRBJ2-7 | TRBV5-1 | 14
CASRRGGASYEQYF | TRBJ2-7 | TRBV7-2 | 14
CASSFGGTFYEQYF | TRBJ2-7 | TRBV28 | 14
CASSSNPIQRHNEQFF | TRBJ2-1 | TRBV4-1 | 16
CASSQGQLNTEAFF | TRBJ1-1 | TRBV3-1/TRBV3-2 | 14
CASSPGHLTDTQYF | TRBJ2-3 | TRBV7-2 | 14
CASSMGARTEQYF | TRBJ2-7 | TRBV19 | 13
CASSQDPGASEKLFF | TRBJ1-4 | TRBV4-1 | 15
CASSFAGGEEFF | TRBJ2-1 | TRBV7-9 | 12
CSALAGASSGELFF | TRBJ2-2 | TRBV29-1 | 14
CAWSVRGQLHF | TRBJ1-6 | TRBV30 | 11
CASSSQPRGEQFF | TRBJ2-1 | TRBV28 | 13
CASSILAGAVGGAKDEQYF | TRBJ2-7 | TRBV14 | 19
CASSPWTSGRRGDTQYF | TRBJ2-3 | TRBV7-9 | 17
CASSESGGGYTF | TRBJ1-2 | TRBV10-1 | 12
CAISEFRAVRPPLHF | TRBJ1-6 | TRBV10-3 | 15
CASSLAGERGETQYF | TRBJ2-5 | TRBV5-1 | 15
CASSPRGTGGNEQFF | TRBJ2-1 | TRBV18 | 15
CASSFSGSVDNEQFF | TRBJ2-1 | TRBV11-1 | 15
CASSLAGTYDEQYF | TRBJ2-7 | TRBV5-1 | 14
CASSSGRADRDEQFF | TRBJ2-1 | TRBV6-5 | 15
CASSPAAETQYF | TRBJ2-5 | TRBV6-5 | 12
CASSSVPNTIYF | TRBJ1-3 | TRBV28 | 12